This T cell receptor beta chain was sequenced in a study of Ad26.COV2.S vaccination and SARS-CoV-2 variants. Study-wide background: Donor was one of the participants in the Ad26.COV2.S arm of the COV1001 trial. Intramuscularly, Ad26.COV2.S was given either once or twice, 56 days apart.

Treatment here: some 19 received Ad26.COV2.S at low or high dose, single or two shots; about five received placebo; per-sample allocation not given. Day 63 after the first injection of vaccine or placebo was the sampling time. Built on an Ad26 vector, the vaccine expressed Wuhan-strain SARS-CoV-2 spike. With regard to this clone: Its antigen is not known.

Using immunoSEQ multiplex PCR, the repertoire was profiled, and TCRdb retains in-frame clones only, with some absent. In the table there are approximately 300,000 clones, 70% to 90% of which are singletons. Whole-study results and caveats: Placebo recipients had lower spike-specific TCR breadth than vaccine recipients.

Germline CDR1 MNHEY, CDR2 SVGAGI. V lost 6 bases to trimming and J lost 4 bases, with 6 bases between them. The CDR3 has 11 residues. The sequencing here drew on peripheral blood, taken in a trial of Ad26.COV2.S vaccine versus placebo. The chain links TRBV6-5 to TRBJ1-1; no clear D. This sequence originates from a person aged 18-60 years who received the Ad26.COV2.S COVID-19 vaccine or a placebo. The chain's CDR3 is CASRIVTEAFF. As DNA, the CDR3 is TGTGCCAGCAGGATCGTCACTGAAGCTTTCTTT.